This T cell receptor beta chain was obtained from a study of blood T cell repertoires in COVID-19. This CDR3 is built from 17 residues. Losses at the gene ends were 3 bases for V and 4 bases for J; bases not matched to a gene: 8. Germline CDR1 is MNHEY and CDR2 is SMNVEV (reference sequence). The table lists this clone with a count of one. Study members were between about 18 and 100 years old and lived in about two dozen US regions. The data were produced by immunoSEQ multiplex PCR, yet TCRdb's version contains in-frame clones alone and is incomplete. The sample lists around 310,000 clones; 88% were seen once.

The material sequenced was PBMCs or T cells enriched from blood (not recorded which). J is TRBJ2-1 and V is TRBV27, with 11 bases aligning to TRBD2. The clonotype originates from a man aged 30 to 39 who had recovered from COVID-19. CDR3: CASSFPTLAGEYNEQFF. For the CDR3, the DNA is TGTGCCAGCAGTTTTCCCACACTAGCGGGGGAATACAATGAGCAGTTCTTC.